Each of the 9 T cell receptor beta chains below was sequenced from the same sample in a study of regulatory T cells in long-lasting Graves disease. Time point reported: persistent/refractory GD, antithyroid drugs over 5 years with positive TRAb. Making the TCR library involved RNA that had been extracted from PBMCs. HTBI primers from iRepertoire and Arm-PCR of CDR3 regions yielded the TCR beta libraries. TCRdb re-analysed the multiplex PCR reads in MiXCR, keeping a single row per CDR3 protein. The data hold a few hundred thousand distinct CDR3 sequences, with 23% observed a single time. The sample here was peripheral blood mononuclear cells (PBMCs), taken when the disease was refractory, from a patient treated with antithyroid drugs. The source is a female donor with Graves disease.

CDR3 coding DNA: TGTGCCAGCAGTGATTTGGATCTGGGAGATACGCAGTATTTT. It specifies CASSDLDLGDTQYF. J is TRBJ2-3 and V is TRBV2; D ambiguous. The germline V gene encodes CDR1 SNHLY and CDR2 FYNNEI. V was pared by 3 bases and J by 5 bases, with 12 bases between. The CDR3 sequence is 14 residues long. The entire variable domain, with the rest obtained from reference TRBV2 and TRBJ2-3, is as follows: EPEVTQTPSHQVTQMGQEVILRCVPISNHLYFYWYRQILGQKVEFLVSFYNNEISEKSEIFDDQFSVERPDGSNFTLKIRSTKLEDSAMYFCASSDLDLGDTQYFGPGTRLTVL.

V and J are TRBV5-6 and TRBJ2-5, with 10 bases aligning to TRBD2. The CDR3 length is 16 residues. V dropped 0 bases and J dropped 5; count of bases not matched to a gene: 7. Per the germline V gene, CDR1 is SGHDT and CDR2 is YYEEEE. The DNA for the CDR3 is TGTGCCAGCAGCTTGGCTAGCGGGAGCGGTCGGGAGACCCAGTACTTC. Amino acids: CASSLASGSGRETQYF.

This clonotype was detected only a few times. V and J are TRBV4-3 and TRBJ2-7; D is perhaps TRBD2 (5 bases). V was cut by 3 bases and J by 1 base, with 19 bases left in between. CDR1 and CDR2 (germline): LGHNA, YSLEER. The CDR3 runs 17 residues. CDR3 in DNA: TGCGCCAGCAGCCAGAAGTCTATATCAGGAGGATCCTACGAGCAGTACTTC. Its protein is CASSQKSISGGSYEQYF.

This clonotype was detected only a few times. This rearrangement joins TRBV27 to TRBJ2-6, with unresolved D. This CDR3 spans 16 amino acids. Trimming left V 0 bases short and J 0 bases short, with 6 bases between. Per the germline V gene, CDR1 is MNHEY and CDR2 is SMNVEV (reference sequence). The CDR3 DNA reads TGTGCCAGCAGTTTATCGCCTAGCTCTGGGGCCAACGTCCTGACTTTC. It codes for CASSLSPSSGANVLTF.

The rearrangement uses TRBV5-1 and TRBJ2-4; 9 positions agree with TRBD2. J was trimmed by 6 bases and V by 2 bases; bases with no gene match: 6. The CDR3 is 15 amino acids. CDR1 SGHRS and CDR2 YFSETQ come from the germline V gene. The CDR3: CASSLGSGSGNIQYF. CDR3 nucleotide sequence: TGCGCCAGCAGCTTAGGTAGCGGGAGCGGAAACATTCAGTACTTC.

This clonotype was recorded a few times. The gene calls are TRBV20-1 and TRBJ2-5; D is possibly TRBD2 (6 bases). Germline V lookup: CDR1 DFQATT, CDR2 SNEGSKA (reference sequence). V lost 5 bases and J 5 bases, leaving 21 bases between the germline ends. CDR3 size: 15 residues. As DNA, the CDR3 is TGCAGTGCTTTGACCGGGACTCATAGAAGGGAGACCCAGTACTTC. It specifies CSALTGTHRRETQYF.

The CDR3 loop reads CAWTHSGVGNQPQHF. The CDR3 region has the DNA TGTGCCTGGACCCATTCAGGGGTCGGCAATCAGCCCCAGCATTTT. The V and J genes are TRBV30 and TRBJ1-5; possible D gene TRBD1, 6 bases. CDR3 length equals 15 residues. Looked up from germline, CDR1 is GTSNPN and CDR2 is SVGIG (reference sequence). V gave up 4 bases and J gave up 2 bases, with 15 bases separating them.

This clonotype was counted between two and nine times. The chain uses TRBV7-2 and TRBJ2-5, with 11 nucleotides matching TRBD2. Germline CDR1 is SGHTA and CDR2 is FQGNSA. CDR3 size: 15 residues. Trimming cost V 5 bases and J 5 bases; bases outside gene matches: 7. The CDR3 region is CASSPRLAGMETQYF. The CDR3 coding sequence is TGTGCCAGCAGCCCAAGACTAGCGGGAATGGAGACCCAGTACTTC.

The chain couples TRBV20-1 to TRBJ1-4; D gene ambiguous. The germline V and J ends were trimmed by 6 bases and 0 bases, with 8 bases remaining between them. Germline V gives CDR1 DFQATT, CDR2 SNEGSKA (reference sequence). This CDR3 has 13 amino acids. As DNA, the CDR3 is TGCAGTGCGTTTAAGGCAACTAATGAAAAACTGTTTTTT. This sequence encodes CSAFKATNEKLFF.